This TCR beta chain is from a study of blood T cell repertoires in COVID-19. On the study more broadly: Specimens from acute and convalescent COVID-19 originated in the United States, Italy and Spain.

The assay was immunoSEQ multiplex PCR, and TCRdb's table has in-frame clones only and misses some. The data show 150,000 to 200,000 clones, just under 95% seen once. The CDR3 length is 12 residues. Germline V gives CDR1 KGHDR, CDR2 SFDVKD. V gave up 5 bases and J gave up 8 bases, with 10 bases separating them. The specimen sequenced was peripheral blood. The sequence came from a woman aged 45-65 years with acute or convalescent COVID-19. This sequence joins TRBV24-1 and TRBJ2-3; D may be TRBD1 (5 bases). CDR3: CATSGAQGTQYF. The CDR3 region has the DNA TGTGCCACCAGTGGAGCCCAGGGTACGCAGTATTTT.